These T cell receptor beta chains were read from a single sample in a study of blood T cells in healthy people across ages. TCRdb re-analysed the 5' RACE reads in MiXCR, keeping a single row per CDR3 protein. Counted here are about 1.4 million distinct CDR3 sequences, approximately 59% occurring once; the ten biggest clones make up 6.7%. The sequenced sample consisted of blood. The receptors stem from a man in his late teens or twenties in good health. The CDR3 runs from the conserved cysteine through the conserved F or W. A D gene is named only where the DNA matches it firmly. Rows may omit the clone size; those that give it use once, few, many or a size class.

d_gene: TRBD2
v_gene: TRBV20-1
j_gene: TRBJ2-3
abundance: few
CDR3aa: CSARSVASGSGTDTQYF
CDR3nt: TGCAGTGCTAGATCTGTCGCCAGCGGGAGCGGCACAGATACGCAGTATTTT

d_gene: -
v_gene: TRBV6-2/TRBV6-3
j_gene: TRBJ2-2
abundance: -
CDR3aa: CASTRDFTGELFF
CDR3nt: TGTGCCAGCACCCGGGACTTTACCGGGGAGCTGTTTTTT

d_gene: -
v_gene: TRBV25-1
j_gene: TRBJ1-1
abundance: -
CDR3aa: CASNQEGGQDTEAFF
CDR3nt: TGTGCCAGCAATCAAGAGGGGGGGCAGGACACTGAAGCTTTCTTT

d_gene: -
v_gene: TRBV16
j_gene: TRBJ2-7
abundance: -
CDR3aa: CASSQYDGSDEQYF
CDR3nt: TGTGCCAGCAGCCAATACGACGGCAGCGACGAGCAGTACTTC

d_gene: -
v_gene: TRBV11-1
j_gene: TRBJ2-2
abundance: few
CDR3aa: CASSLSRGTGELFF
CDR3nt: TGTGCCAGCAGCTTGAGCCGGGGCACCGGGGAGCTGTTTTTT

d_gene: TRBD1
v_gene: TRBV7-9
j_gene: TRBJ1-1
abundance: -
CDR3aa: CASSHLSRTGNTEAFF
CDR3nt: TGTGCCAGCAGCCATTTGTCGAGGACAGGGAACACTGAAGCTTTCTTT

d_gene: -
v_gene: TRBV16
j_gene: TRBJ1-4
abundance: -
CDR3aa: CASSPPLRKLLFF
CDR3nt: TGTGCCAGCAGCCCTCCTCTCAGAAAGCTATTGTTTTTT

d_gene: -
v_gene: TRBV5-1
j_gene: TRBJ1-1
abundance: few
CDR3aa: CASSLFGQGPTEAFF
CDR3nt: TGCGCCAGCAGCTTGTTTGGTCAAGGCCCCACTGAAGCTTTCTTT

d_gene: -
v_gene: TRBV3-1
j_gene: TRBJ1-2
abundance: -
CDR3aa: CASSQETLLGHGYTF
CDR3nt: TGTGCCAGCAGCCAAGAAACTCTCCTGGGGCATGGCTACACCTTC

d_gene: TRBD1
v_gene: TRBV30
j_gene: TRBJ1-6
abundance: -
CDR3aa: CAWRGGSNSPLHF
CDR3nt: TGTGCCTGGAGAGGGGGCTCCAATTCACCCCTCCACTTT

d_gene: -
v_gene: TRBV7-2
j_gene: TRBJ2-7
abundance: -
CDR3aa: CASSFRGAVSQETKYF
CDR3nt: TGTGCCAGCAGCTTCAGGGGGGCGGTGTCTCAAGAGACCAAGTACTTC

d_gene: TRBD1
v_gene: TRBV28
j_gene: TRBJ2-7
abundance: few
CDR3aa: CASSSLGQGTYEQYF
CDR3nt: TGTGCCAGCAGTTCCCTCGGACAGGGGACCTACGAGCAGTACTTC

d_gene: -
v_gene: TRBV4-1
j_gene: TRBJ2-1
abundance: few
CDR3aa: CASSPGSTYNEQFF
CDR3nt: TGCGCCAGCAGCCCTGGGAGTACCTACAATGAGCAGTTCTTC

d_gene: -
v_gene: TRBV7-9
j_gene: TRBJ1-5
abundance: -
CDR3aa: CASSPEAGGWPQHF
CDR3nt: TGTGCCAGCAGCCCTGAGGCTGGGGGCTGGCCCCAGCATTTT

d_gene: -
v_gene: TRBV12-3/TRBV12-4
j_gene: TRBJ1-2
abundance: -
CDR3aa: CASSFYLGGPTTYGYTF
CDR3nt: TGTGCCAGCAGTTTTTATCTGGGCGGCCCGACCACCTATGGCTACACCTTC

d_gene: -
v_gene: TRBV27
j_gene: TRBJ2-7
abundance: many
CDR3aa: CASKIFQGSYEQYF
CDR3nt: TGTGCCAGCAAGATATTCCAGGGCTCCTACGAGCAGTACTTC

d_gene: -
v_gene: TRBV20-1
j_gene: TRBJ2-5
abundance: few
CDR3aa: CSARDRGGPQETQYF
CDR3nt: TGCAGTGCTAGAGATAGGGGGGGACCCCAAGAGACCCAGTACTTC

d_gene: TRBD1
v_gene: TRBV12-3/TRBV12-4
j_gene: TRBJ2-5
abundance: -
CDR3aa: CASSRDRGWRETQYF
CDR3nt: TGTGCCAGCAGCCGCGACAGGGGGTGGAGGGAGACCCAGTACTTC

d_gene: -
v_gene: TRBV5-1
j_gene: TRBJ2-1
abundance: -
CDR3aa: CASSLSPRGNNEQFF
CDR3nt: TGCGCCAGCAGCTTGAGCCCCAGGGGCAACAATGAGCAGTTCTTC

d_gene: -
v_gene: TRBV5-4
j_gene: TRBJ2-7
abundance: -
CDR3aa: CVSSLERYEQYF
CDR3nt: TGTGTCAGCAGCTTGGAGAGGTACGAGCAGTACTTC

d_gene: TRBD1
v_gene: TRBV7-9
j_gene: TRBJ1-1
abundance: once
CDR3aa: CASASRDRGPNTEAFF
CDR3nt: TGTGCCAGCGCCTCCCGGGACAGGGGGCCGAACACTGAAGCTTTCTTT

d_gene: TRBD1
v_gene: TRBV10-3
j_gene: TRBJ1-2
abundance: -
CDR3aa: CAISEDRVAGYTF
CDR3nt: TGTGCCATCAGTGAGGACAGGGTAGCTGGCTACACCTTC

d_gene: -
v_gene: TRBV5-1
j_gene: TRBJ2-7
abundance: -
CDR3aa: CASSLPGSNYEQYF
CDR3nt: TGCGCCAGCAGCTTGCCGGGATCGAATTACGAGCAGTACTTC

d_gene: -
v_gene: TRBV28
j_gene: TRBJ2-6
abundance: -
CDR3aa: CASSLFLLTSGANVLTF
CDR3nt: -

d_gene: -
v_gene: TRBV6-1
j_gene: TRBJ2-5
abundance: -
CDR3aa: CAIRGRGVETQYF
CDR3nt: TGTGCCATCCGGGGTCGAGGGGTGGAGACCCAGTACTTC

d_gene: -
v_gene: TRBV4-1
j_gene: TRBJ2-3
abundance: few
CDR3aa: CASSQNTGTVPTDTQYF
CDR3nt: TGCGCCAGCAGCCAAAACACCGGGACGGTCCCCACAGATACGCAGTATTTT